This TCR beta chain was retrieved from a study of response to subunit inactivated influenza vaccine. Study results and limitations: Authors suggested each seasonal influenza vaccination recruits few new T cells.

This clonotype was detected only a few times. What it binds is not known. TCRdb redid the calling of the RT-PCR reads with MiXCR, one entry per CDR3 protein. The sample carries 300,000 to 350,000 distinct CDR3 sequences, over 20% recorded once. This CDR3 is built from 15 residues. In germline, CDR1 is SQVTM, CDR2 ANQGSEA. The ends were cut back, 3 bases at V and 1 base at J, with 10 bases in the middle. This sequence joins TRBV29-1 and TRBJ2-6; perhaps TRBD1 as D (6 bases). This TCR was sampled from a man in his fifties or sixties who received an inactivated influenza vaccine. Specimen: PBMCs from blood, collected 21 months after vaccination. Here the CDR3 DNA reads TGCAGCGTTGAGCAACAGGGATCTGGGGCCAACGTCCTGACTTTC. It yields the protein CSVEQQGSGANVLTF.